These T cell receptor beta chains were read from a single sample in a study of blood T cell repertoires in COVID-19. Only in-frame clones appear in the TCRdb table, and some are missing; sequencing was by immunoSEQ multiplex PCR. The profile covers about 210,000 clones, with around 86% appearing a single time and approximately 7.3% taken by the ten largest. Input material: PBMCs or T cells enriched from blood (not recorded which). The receptors were sampled from a man between 25 and 39 years old in a cohort exposed to, infected with or recovered from COVID-19 (not recorded which). Each CDR3 is given with its conserved first and last residue. Fields, in order: clone size, J gene, V gene, D gene, CDR3 DNA, CDR3 protein. A D gene is named only where the DNA matches it firmly. Size tells how often a clone was seen (once, few, many) or the class of an expanded clone, and some rows leave it out.

clone size: -
J gene: TRBJ2-2
V gene: TRBV19
D gene: -
CDR3 DNA: TGTGCCAGTAGTATAGGCAGGGGGGACACCGGGGAGCTGTTTTTT
CDR3 protein: CASSIGRGDTGELFF

clone size: -
J gene: TRBJ2-2
V gene: TRBV12-3/TRBV12-4
D gene: -
CDR3 DNA: TGTGCCAGCAGGCCGACAGCCGGGGAGCTGTTTTTT
CDR3 protein: CASRPTAGELFF

clone size: -
J gene: TRBJ1-2
V gene: TRBV5-1
D gene: TRBD1
CDR3 DNA: TGCGCCAGCAGCCACGGACAGGGGGGCGGCTACACCTTC
CDR3 protein: CASSHGQGGGYTF

clone size: -
J gene: TRBJ1-5
V gene: TRBV11-2
D gene: -
CDR3 DNA: TGTGCCAGCAGCTTGGGGGGGAGCAATCAGCCCCAGCATTTT
CDR3 protein: CASSLGGSNQPQHF

clone size: -
J gene: TRBJ2-5
V gene: TRBV11-2
D gene: -
CDR3 DNA: TGTGCCAGCAGCTTGGCAGATCGAGGCGTTGCGGAGACCCAGTACTTC
CDR3 protein: CASSLADRGVAETQYF

clone size: many
J gene: TRBJ2-1
V gene: TRBV28
D gene: TRBD2
CDR3 DNA: TGTGCCAGCAGTTTCCCGACGACTAGCGGGAGTAGGAGGAATGAGCAGTTCTTC
CDR3 protein: CASSFPTTSGSRRNEQFF

clone size: -
J gene: TRBJ1-1
V gene: TRBV7-2
D gene: -
CDR3 DNA: TGTGCCAGCAGCGAGTCGGGACTGGAGAACACTGAAGCTTTCTTT
CDR3 protein: CASSESGLENTEAFF

clone size: -
J gene: TRBJ2-2
V gene: TRBV28
D gene: -
CDR3 DNA: TGTGCCAGCAGTTTTAGGAGGGTCACCGGGGAGCTGTTTTTT
CDR3 protein: CASSFRRVTGELFF

clone size: once
J gene: TRBJ1-4
V gene: TRBV15
D gene: -
CDR3 DNA: TGTGCCACGGGGAGAGGGGAAAAACTGTTTTTT
CDR3 protein: CATGRGEKLFF

clone size: -
J gene: TRBJ2-5
V gene: TRBV11-1
D gene: -
CDR3 DNA: TGTGCCAGCGGGCATTCGGGGGAGACCCAGTACTTC
CDR3 protein: CASGHSGETQYF

clone size: -
J gene: TRBJ2-3
V gene: TRBV5-1
D gene: TRBD2
CDR3 DNA: TGCGCCAGCAGCTTGTTTGGGCGGGAGTCAAGCACAGATACGCAGTATTTT
CDR3 protein: CASSLFGRESSTDTQYF

clone size: once
J gene: TRBJ2-3
V gene: TRBV5-1
D gene: TRBD2
CDR3 DNA: TGCGCCAGCAGCTTTTCTAGCGGGCCTACTAGCACAGATACGCAGTATTTT
CDR3 protein: CASSFSSGPTSTDTQYF

clone size: -
J gene: TRBJ2-3
V gene: TRBV9
D gene: TRBD1
CDR3 DNA: TGTGCCAGCAGCGTGGGACAGGGAGGCACAGATACGCAGTATTTT
CDR3 protein: CASSVGQGGTDTQYF

clone size: -
J gene: TRBJ2-1
V gene: TRBV15
D gene: TRBD2
CDR3 DNA: TGTGCCACCAGCAGGGGACTAGCGGACTCCTACAATGAGCAGTTCTTC
CDR3 protein: CATSRGLADSYNEQFF

clone size: -
J gene: TRBJ2-3
V gene: TRBV6-5
D gene: -
CDR3 DNA: TGTGCCAGCAGTCGGGACTCCGGCACAGATACGCAGTATTTT
CDR3 protein: CASSRDSGTDTQYF

clone size: -
J gene: TRBJ1-1
V gene: TRBV21-1
D gene: -
CDR3 DNA: TGTGCCAGCAGCAAAAGGGGCCCGCGGACGAAAAACTTCCCCCATGAAGCTTTCTTT
CDR3 protein: CASSKRGPRTKNFPHEAFF

clone size: -
J gene: TRBJ1-1
V gene: TRBV6-6
D gene: -
CDR3 DNA: TGTGCCAGCAGTCCCTTAGCGACTGAAGCTTTCTTT
CDR3 protein: CASSPLATEAFF

clone size: -
J gene: TRBJ2-2
V gene: TRBV19
D gene: TRBD2
CDR3 DNA: TGTGCCAGTAGTATAGGAAGGTTGCGGGAGGGCCTGAGGGGTACCGGGGAGCTGTTTTTT
CDR3 protein: CASSIGRLREGLRGTGELFF

clone size: -
J gene: TRBJ2-2
V gene: TRBV6-5
D gene: -
CDR3 DNA: TGTGCCAGCAGTTATGTTAGCACCGGGGAGCTGTTTTTT
CDR3 protein: CASSYVSTGELFF

clone size: once
J gene: TRBJ1-4
V gene: TRBV27
D gene: TRBD1
CDR3 DNA: TGTGCCAGCAGTTTATACAGGGGAACTAATGAAAAACTGTTTTTT
CDR3 protein: CASSLYRGTNEKLFF

clone size: -
J gene: TRBJ2-5
V gene: TRBV5-1
D gene: TRBD1
CDR3 DNA: TGCGCCAGCATTAAGGGAGACTGGGACAGCCAAGAGACCCAGTACTTC
CDR3 protein: CASIKGDWDSQETQYF

clone size: -
J gene: TRBJ2-7
V gene: TRBV6-4
D gene: TRBD2
CDR3 DNA: TGTGCCAGCAGCGGGACTAGCGGGAGCTCCTACGAGCAGTACTTC
CDR3 protein: CASSGTSGSSYEQYF

clone size: -
J gene: TRBJ2-1
V gene: TRBV7-3
D gene: -
CDR3 DNA: TGTGCCAGCAGCCCTCTGGACAGCTCCTACAATGAGCAGTTCTTC
CDR3 protein: CASSPLDSSYNEQFF

clone size: -
J gene: TRBJ2-7
V gene: TRBV9
D gene: -
CDR3 DNA: TGTGCCAGCAGCGTAGCGGGAGAGTTCGGCGAGCAGTACTTC
CDR3 protein: CASSVAGEFGEQYF

clone size: -
J gene: TRBJ2-7
V gene: TRBV21-1
D gene: -
CDR3 DNA: TGTGCCAGCAGCAAAGATGGAGTCGAGCAGTACTTC
CDR3 protein: CASSKDGVEQYF

clone size: -
J gene: TRBJ2-3
V gene: TRBV9
D gene: -
CDR3 DNA: TGTGCCAGCAGCGTTCAGGGAACAGATACGCAGTATTTT
CDR3 protein: CASSVQGTDTQYF

clone size: few
J gene: TRBJ2-7
V gene: TRBV2
D gene: -
CDR3 DNA: TGTGCCAGCAGCCGCGTCGAGCAGTACTTC
CDR3 protein: CASSRVEQYF

clone size: -
J gene: TRBJ2-5
V gene: TRBV6-5
D gene: -
CDR3 DNA: TGTGCCAGCAGTAGCGTCGGGACACCGAAAGAGACCCAGTACTTC
CDR3 protein: CASSSVGTPKETQYF

clone size: -
J gene: TRBJ2-7
V gene: TRBV5-1
D gene: TRBD2
CDR3 DNA: TGCGCCAGCAGCCCTGGGACTAGCGGTCGACTGGGGCAGTACTTC
CDR3 protein: CASSPGTSGRLGQYF

clone size: once
J gene: TRBJ1-3
V gene: TRBV5-1
D gene: -
CDR3 DNA: TGCGCCAGCAGCTTGGGGAACAACATTCGGGCTGGAAACACCATATATTTT
CDR3 protein: CASSLGNNIRAGNTIYF

clone size: -
J gene: TRBJ2-2
V gene: TRBV19
D gene: -
CDR3 DNA: TGTGCCAGTAGCACCCGCCTTACTCCTGGAGACACCGGGGAGCTGTTTTTT
CDR3 protein: CASSTRLTPGDTGELFF

clone size: -
J gene: TRBJ1-5
V gene: TRBV20-1
D gene: TRBD1
CDR3 DNA: TGCAGTGCTAGTATAATCGGGACGGACCGGGACAGGGGGCTGAGGAATCAGCCCCAGCATTTT
CDR3 protein: CSASIIGTDRDRGLRNQPQHF

clone size: -
J gene: TRBJ1-3
V gene: TRBV7-9
D gene: -
CDR3 DNA: TGTGCCAGCAGCTTACCAGGCTCTGGAAACACCATATATTTT
CDR3 protein: CASSLPGSGNTIYF

clone size: few
J gene: TRBJ1-3
V gene: TRBV10-3
D gene: TRBD1
CDR3 DNA: TGTGCCATCAGTGACCCCGGACAGGGGGATAGAAACACCATATATTTT
CDR3 protein: CAISDPGQGDRNTIYF

clone size: few
J gene: TRBJ1-5
V gene: TRBV18
D gene: TRBD1
CDR3 DNA: TGTGCCAGCTCAAGTTCCGGGACAGGGAGCCAGCCCCAGCATTTT
CDR3 protein: CASSSSGTGSQPQHF

clone size: -
J gene: TRBJ2-7
V gene: TRBV28
D gene: -
CDR3 DNA: TGTGCCAGCAGTTATGGTGTGATGGCCGAGCAGTACTTC
CDR3 protein: CASSYGVMAEQYF

clone size: -
J gene: TRBJ2-1
V gene: TRBV2
D gene: -
CDR3 DNA: TGTGCCAGCACAAAAAATACAGGATTCTCCTACAATGAGCAGTTCTTC
CDR3 protein: CASTKNTGFSYNEQFF

clone size: -
J gene: TRBJ1-3
V gene: TRBV6-5
D gene: TRBD1
CDR3 DNA: TGTACCAGCAGTTATAACAGGGGGCAACGAAACACCATATATTTT
CDR3 protein: CTSSYNRGQRNTIYF

clone size: -
J gene: TRBJ1-2
V gene: TRBV27
D gene: TRBD1
CDR3 DNA: TGTGCCAGCAGAAGACAAGGGACAGCTACTGGCTATGGCTACACCTTC
CDR3 protein: CASRRQGTATGYGYTF

clone size: -
J gene: TRBJ2-1
V gene: TRBV7-6
D gene: TRBD1
CDR3 DNA: TGTGCCAGCAGCCCGACAGGGAGCCAAGCCAATGAGCAGTTCTTC
CDR3 protein: CASSPTGSQANEQFF

clone size: -
J gene: TRBJ2-7
V gene: TRBV19
D gene: -
CDR3 DNA: TGTGCCAGTAGCGTCGACAGCCAGGGGGGAGAGCAGTACTTC
CDR3 protein: CASSVDSQGGEQYF

clone size: -
J gene: TRBJ2-1
V gene: TRBV19
D gene: TRBD2
CDR3 DNA: TGTGCCAGTGCTTTGGTGGGCGGGAGTTACAATGAGCAGTTCTTC
CDR3 protein: CASALVGGSYNEQFF

clone size: -
J gene: TRBJ2-1
V gene: TRBV5-1
D gene: TRBD2
CDR3 DNA: TGCGCCAGCAGCTTGGGACTAGCGGGAGCACGGGGGCAGTTCTTC
CDR3 protein: CASSLGLAGARGQFF

clone size: -
J gene: TRBJ1-1
V gene: TRBV27
D gene: -
CDR3 DNA: TGTGCCAGCGTGGACAGAGTGAACACTGAAGCTTTCTTT
CDR3 protein: CASVDRVNTEAFF

clone size: many
J gene: TRBJ1-2
V gene: TRBV25-1
D gene: -
CDR3 DNA: TGTGCCAGCAGTGCTCTGGGGTCAGGGAATGGCTACACCTTC
CDR3 protein: CASSALGSGNGYTF

clone size: -
J gene: TRBJ2-7
V gene: TRBV19
D gene: -
CDR3 DNA: TGTGCCAGTAGTTTGGGGAGGACTACCTACGAGCAGTACTTC
CDR3 protein: CASSLGRTTYEQYF

clone size: once
J gene: TRBJ2-2
V gene: TRBV7-6
D gene: -
CDR3 DNA: TGTGCCAGCAGCTTACCCCAGAACACCGGGGAGCTGTTTTTT
CDR3 protein: CASSLPQNTGELFF

clone size: few
J gene: TRBJ2-7
V gene: TRBV28
D gene: -
CDR3 DNA: TGTGCCACCGCGCCCAGCGGCCCCATTAACGAGCAGTACTTC
CDR3 protein: CATAPSGPINEQYF

clone size: -
J gene: TRBJ2-5
V gene: TRBV5-1
D gene: TRBD2
CDR3 DNA: TGCGCCAGCAGCTTGGAAGCGGGAGCAGAGACCCAGTACTTC
CDR3 protein: CASSLEAGAETQYF

clone size: -
J gene: TRBJ2-7
V gene: TRBV6-1
D gene: -
CDR3 DNA: TGTGCCAGCAGTGAAGAGGCTATCAGGGTCTACGAGCAGTACTTC
CDR3 protein: CASSEEAIRVYEQYF

clone size: -
J gene: TRBJ2-7
V gene: TRBV15
D gene: -
CDR3 DNA: TGTGCCACCAGCAGACCGGGAGCATCCTACGAGCAGTACTTC
CDR3 protein: CATSRPGASYEQYF

clone size: -
J gene: TRBJ2-5
V gene: TRBV5-4
D gene: TRBD1
CDR3 DNA: TGTGCCAGCAGCGTAAAGACAGGGACCGAGACCCAGTACTTC
CDR3 protein: CASSVKTGTETQYF

clone size: -
J gene: TRBJ1-5
V gene: TRBV5-1
D gene: -
CDR3 DNA: TGCGCCAGCCGACGGGATAGCAATCAGCCCCAGCATTTT
CDR3 protein: CASRRDSNQPQHF